This TCR beta chain was recovered during a study of blood T cell repertoires in COVID-19. Overall study: Sites across the United States, Italy and Spain contributed samples from acute and convalescent COVID-19.

As processed by the authors: Estimation of nucleated cell counts was performed using reference gene primer amplification. Sequencing was performed with immunoSEQ multiplex PCR; in TCRdb, only in-frame clones are kept and a portion is missing. V and J calls plus clone size are reproduced from that table; the DNA served to infer D and trimming. The sample comprises about 250,000 clones, about 90% of which are singletons, and 3.1% rests with the top ten. This CDR3 is built from 16 residues. Germline lookup yields CDR1 SGHRS and CDR2 YFSETQ. Trimming at V came to 2 bases and at J to 3 bases, leaving 8 bases not matched to a gene.

The sequencing input was PBMCs or T cells enriched from blood (not recorded which). The clonotype was recovered from a woman between 40 and 55 years old who had been exposed to COVID-19. This chain joins TRBV5-1 and TRBJ2-3; 8 bases align to TRBD1. The CDR3 sequence is CASSFGQGYSTDTQYF. For the CDR3, the DNA is TGCGCCAGCAGCTTTGGACAGGGCTATAGTACAGATACGCAGTATTTT.